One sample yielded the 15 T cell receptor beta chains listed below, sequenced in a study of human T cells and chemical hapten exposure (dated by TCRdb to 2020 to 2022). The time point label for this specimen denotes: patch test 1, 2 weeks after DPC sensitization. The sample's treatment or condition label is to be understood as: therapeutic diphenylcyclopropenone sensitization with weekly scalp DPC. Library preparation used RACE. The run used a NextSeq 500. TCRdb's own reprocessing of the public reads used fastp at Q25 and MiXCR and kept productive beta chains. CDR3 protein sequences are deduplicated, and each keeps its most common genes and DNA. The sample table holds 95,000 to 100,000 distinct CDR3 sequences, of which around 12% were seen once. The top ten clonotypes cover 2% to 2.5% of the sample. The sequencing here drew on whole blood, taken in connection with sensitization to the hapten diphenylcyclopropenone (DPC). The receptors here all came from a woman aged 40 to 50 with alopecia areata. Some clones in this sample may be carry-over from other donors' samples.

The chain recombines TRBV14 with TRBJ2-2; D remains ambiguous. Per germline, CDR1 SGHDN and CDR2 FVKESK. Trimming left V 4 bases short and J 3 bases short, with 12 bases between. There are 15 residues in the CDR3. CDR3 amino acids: CASSPFTGYTGELFF. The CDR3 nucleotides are TGTGCCAGCAGCCCATTCACGGGTTACACCGGGGAGCTGTTTTTT.

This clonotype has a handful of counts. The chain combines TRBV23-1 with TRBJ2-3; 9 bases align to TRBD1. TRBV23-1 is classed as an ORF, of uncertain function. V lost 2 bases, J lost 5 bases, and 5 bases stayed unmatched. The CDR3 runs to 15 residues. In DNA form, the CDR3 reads TGCGCCAGCAGTCAACCCGGGACAGGGATAGATACGCAGTATTTT. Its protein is CASSQPGTGIDTQYF.

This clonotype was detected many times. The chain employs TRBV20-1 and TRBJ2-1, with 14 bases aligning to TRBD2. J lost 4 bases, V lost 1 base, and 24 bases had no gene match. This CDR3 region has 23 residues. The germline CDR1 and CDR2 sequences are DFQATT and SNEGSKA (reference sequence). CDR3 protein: CSARAVFSPRLAGGPFSYNEQFF. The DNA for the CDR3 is TGCAGTGCTAGAGCCGTCTTCAGTCCGAGACTAGCGGGAGGGCCTTTTTCTTACAATGAGCAGTTCTTC.

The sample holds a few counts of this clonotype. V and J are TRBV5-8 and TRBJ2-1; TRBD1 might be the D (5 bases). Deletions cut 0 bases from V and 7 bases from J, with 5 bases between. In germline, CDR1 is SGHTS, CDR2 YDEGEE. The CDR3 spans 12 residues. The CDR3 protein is CASSLEGNEQFF. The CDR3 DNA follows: TGTGCCAGCAGCTTGGAGGGGAATGAGCAGTTCTTC.

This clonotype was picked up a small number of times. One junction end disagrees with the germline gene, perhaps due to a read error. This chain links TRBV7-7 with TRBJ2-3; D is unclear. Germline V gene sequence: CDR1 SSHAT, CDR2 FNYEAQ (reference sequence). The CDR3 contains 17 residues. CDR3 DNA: TGTGCTAGCAGCTTATTGCCGGGTACTACGCGATCAGATACGCAGTATTTT. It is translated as CASSLLPGTTRSDTQYF.

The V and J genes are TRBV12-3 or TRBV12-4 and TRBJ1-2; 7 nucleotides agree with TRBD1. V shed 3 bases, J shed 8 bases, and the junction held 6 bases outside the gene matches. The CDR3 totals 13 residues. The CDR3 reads CASSFKGAPGYTF. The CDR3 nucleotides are TGTGCCAGCAGTTTCAAGGGGGCGCCCGGCTACACCTTC.

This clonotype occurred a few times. CDR3 loop: CASSTASGFYEQYF. Written as DNA, the CDR3 is TGTGCCAGCAGCACCGCTAGCGGGTTTTACGAGCAGTACTTC. V usage is TRBV28 and J usage is TRBJ2-7; 8 bases align to TRBD2. Germline V gene lookup returns CDR1 MDHEN and CDR2 SYDVKM. V was clipped by 6 bases and J by 4 bases; unmatched bases: 8. The CDR3 contains 14 residues.

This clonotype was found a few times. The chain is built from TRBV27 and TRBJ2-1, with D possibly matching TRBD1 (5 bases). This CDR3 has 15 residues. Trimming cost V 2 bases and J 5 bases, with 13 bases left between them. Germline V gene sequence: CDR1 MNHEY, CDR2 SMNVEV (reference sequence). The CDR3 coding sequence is TGTGCCAGCAGTTTAATGCAGGGTTTGAACAATGAGCAGTTCTTC. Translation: CASSLMQGLNNEQFF.

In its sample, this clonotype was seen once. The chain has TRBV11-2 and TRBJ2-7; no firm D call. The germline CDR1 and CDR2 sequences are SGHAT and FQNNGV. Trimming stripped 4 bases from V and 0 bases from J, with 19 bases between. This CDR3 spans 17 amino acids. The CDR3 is CASSSSSSRQSSYEQYF. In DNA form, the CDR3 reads TGTGCCAGCAGCTCGAGTTCCAGCAGACAAAGCTCCTACGAGCAGTACTTC. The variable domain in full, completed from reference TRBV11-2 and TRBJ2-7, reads EAGVAQSPRYKIIEKRQSVAFWCNPISGHATLYWYQQILGQGPKLLIQFQNNGVVDDSQLPKDRFSAERLKGVDSTLKIQPAKLEDSAVYLCASSSSSSRQSSYEQYFGPGTRLTVT.

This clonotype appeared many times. As DNA, the CDR3 is TGCAGCGTGGGACTTTACAATGAGCAGTTCTTC. It specifies CSVGLYNEQFF. The chain employs TRBV29-1 and TRBJ2-1, with D possibly being TRBD2 (6 bases). This CDR3 is built from 11 residues. Germline V gene data show CDR1 as SQVTM and CDR2 as ANQGSEA. V gave up 6 bases and J gave up 4 bases, with 7 bases separating them.

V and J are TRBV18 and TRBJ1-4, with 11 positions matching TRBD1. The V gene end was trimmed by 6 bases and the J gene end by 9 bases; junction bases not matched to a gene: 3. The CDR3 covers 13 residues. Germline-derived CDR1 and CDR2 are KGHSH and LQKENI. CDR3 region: CASSKDRGQKLFF. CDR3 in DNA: TGTGCCAGCTCCAAGGACAGGGGGCAAAAACTGTTTTTT.

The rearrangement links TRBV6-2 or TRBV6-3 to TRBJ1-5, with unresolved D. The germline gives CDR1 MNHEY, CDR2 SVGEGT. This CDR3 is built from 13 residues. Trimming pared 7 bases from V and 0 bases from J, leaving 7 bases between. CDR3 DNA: TGTGCCAGCAATCCGAATAGCAATCAGCCCCAGCATTTT. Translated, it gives CASNPNSNQPQHF.

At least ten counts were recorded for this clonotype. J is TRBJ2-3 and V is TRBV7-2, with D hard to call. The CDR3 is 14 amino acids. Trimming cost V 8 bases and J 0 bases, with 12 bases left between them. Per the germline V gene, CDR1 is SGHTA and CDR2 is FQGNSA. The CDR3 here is CASGRAPSTDTQYF. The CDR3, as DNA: TGTGCCAGCGGACGGGCCCCTAGCACAGATACGCAGTATTTT.

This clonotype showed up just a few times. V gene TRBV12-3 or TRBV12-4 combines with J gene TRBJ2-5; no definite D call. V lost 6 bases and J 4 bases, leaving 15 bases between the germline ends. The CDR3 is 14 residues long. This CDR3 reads CASSHLTAAETQYF. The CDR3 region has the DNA TGTGCCAGCAGCCACCTTACAGCTGCAGAGACCCAGTACTTC.

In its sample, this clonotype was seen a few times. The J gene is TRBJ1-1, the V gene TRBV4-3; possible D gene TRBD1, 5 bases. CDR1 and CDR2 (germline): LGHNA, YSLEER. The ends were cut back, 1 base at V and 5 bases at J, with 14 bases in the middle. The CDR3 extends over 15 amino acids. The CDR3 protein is CASSQAIGTLTEAFF. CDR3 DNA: TGCGCCAGCAGCCAAGCCATCGGGACGTTGACTGAAGCTTTCTTT.